Listed here is a single T cell receptor beta chain. The sample is drawn from a study of blood T cell repertoires in COVID-19. For the study at large: Nucleic acid was either cDNA or gDNA, and it came from T cells, B-cell-depleted T cells, or PBMCs.

V was pared by 6 bases and J by 8 bases, with 13 bases between. This CDR3 contains 13 residues. Per the germline V gene, CDR1 is MDHEN and CDR2 is SYDVKM. The data were produced by immunoSEQ multiplex PCR, yet TCRdb's version contains in-frame clones alone and is incomplete. The sample lists hundreds of thousands of clones; 75% to 85% were seen once. This sequence was found in a woman in her 30s with COVID-19, enrolled during active disease. The chain recombines TRBV28 with TRBJ2-2; D gene ambiguous. The sample was peripheral blood. The CDR3 coding sequence is TGTGCCAGCAGCTCAGGTGCCAAGGGGGAGCTGTTTTTT. This encodes CASSSGAKGELFF.